The T cell receptor beta chain described here comes from a study of T-cell reconstitution after alpha-beta-depleted transplantation in children. This clonotype came up a few times. CDR1 is LGHNA and CDR2 is YSLEER in the germline V gene. The CDR3 has 19 amino acids. V lost 4 bases and J 3 bases, leaving 24 bases between the germline ends. TCRbeta library construction was performed incorporating unique molecular identifiers. TCRdb reprocessed the PCR reads with MiXCR, giving one entry per CDR3 protein. The table includes hundreds of thousands of distinct CDR3 sequences, 16% detected once. The rearrangement uses TRBV4-3 and TRBJ2-2; no firm D call. The specimen comprised PBMCs from the stem cell graft donor, sampled from the stem cell graft. The receptor was derived from a human donor who donated a stem cell graft to a child with acute myeloid leukemia. For the CDR3, the DNA is TGCGCCAGCAGCCGCCTAACCCCGGACGCGCCCAAAGACACCGGGGAGCTGTTTTTT. Its protein is CASSRLTPDAPKDTGELFF.